The text below deals with one T cell receptor (beta chain). Time point specified: newly diagnosed GD, antithyroid drugs for less than 3 months. Following extraction of RNA from PBMCs, that RNA was used to make the TCR library. This sample stems from a study of regulatory T cells in long-lasting Graves disease. To make TCR beta libraries, researchers used iRepertoire HTBI primers and Arm-PCR of CDR3 regions. TCRdb itself ran the multiplex PCR reads through MiXCR, one entry per CDR3 protein. The repertoire holds approximately 460,000 distinct CDR3 sequences, with about a sixth as singletons. This same sample was also part of a study on T cells in Graves' hyperthyroidism and ophthalmopathy. From that paper: An initial round of RT-PCR targeting the TCR CDR3 relied on the HTBI primer set.

This specimen consisted of peripheral blood mononuclear cells (PBMCs), obtained at new diagnosis, from a patient treated with antithyroid drugs. This clonotype originated in a woman in her 30s with Graves disease.

The DNA of the CDR3 is TGTGCCAGCAGCTACCGGGACAGCGCGAACACCGGGGAGCTGTTTTTT. This encodes CASSYRDSANTGELFF. The chain recombines TRBV7-8 with TRBJ2-2, with 7 bases fitting TRBD1. Germline lookup yields CDR1 SGHVS and CDR2 FQNEAQ. The CDR3 totals 16 residues. V was pared by 4 bases and J by 0 bases, with 5 bases of the junction left unmatched.